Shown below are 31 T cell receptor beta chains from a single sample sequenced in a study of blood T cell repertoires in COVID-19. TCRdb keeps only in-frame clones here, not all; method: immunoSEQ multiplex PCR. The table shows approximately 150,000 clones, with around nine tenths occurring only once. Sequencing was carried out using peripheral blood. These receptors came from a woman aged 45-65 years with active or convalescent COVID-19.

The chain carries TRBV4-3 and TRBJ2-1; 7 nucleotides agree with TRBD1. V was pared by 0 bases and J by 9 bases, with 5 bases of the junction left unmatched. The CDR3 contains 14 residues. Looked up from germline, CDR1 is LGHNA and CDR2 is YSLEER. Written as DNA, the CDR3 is TGCGCCAGCAGCCAAGAAAGCAGGGGGAGTGAGCAGTTCTTC. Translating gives CASSQESRGSEQFF.

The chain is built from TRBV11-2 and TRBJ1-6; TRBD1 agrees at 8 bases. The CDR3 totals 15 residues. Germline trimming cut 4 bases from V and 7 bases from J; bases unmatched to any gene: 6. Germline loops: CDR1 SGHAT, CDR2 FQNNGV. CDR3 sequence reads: CASSSRQGTNSPLHF. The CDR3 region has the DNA TGTGCCAGCAGCTCGCGACAGGGGACGAATTCACCCCTCCACTTT.

This chain's CDR3 is CASSYPTGTGYGDTEAFF. The CDR3 nucleotides read TGTGCCAGCAGTTACCCGACCGGGACAGGCTACGGGGACACTGAAGCTTTCTTT. This chain joins TRBV6-2 or TRBV6-3 and TRBJ1-1, with TRBD1 matching over 8 bases. Germline CDR1 is MNHEY and CDR2 is SVGEGT. The CDR3 has 18 residues. V trimming: 2 bases; J trimming: 3 bases; junction bases outside the gene matches: 14.

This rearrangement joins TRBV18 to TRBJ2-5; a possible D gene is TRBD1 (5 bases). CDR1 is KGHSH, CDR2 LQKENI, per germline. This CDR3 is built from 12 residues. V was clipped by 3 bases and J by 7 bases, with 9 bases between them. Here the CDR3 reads CASSPARGTQYF. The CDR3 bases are TGTGCCAGCTCACCGGCTAGGGGGACCCAGTACTTC.

The CDR3 is CASSHQGAGDTQYF. CDR3 in DNA: TGTGCCAGCAGTCACCAGGGGGCCGGGGATACGCAGTATTTT. The V gene is TRBV6-5, the J gene TRBJ2-3; 8 positions agree with TRBD1. The junction had 7 bases not matched to a gene; V was cut back by 5 bases and J by 6 bases. In germline, CDR1 is MNHEY, CDR2 SVGAGI. The CDR3 has 14 amino acids.

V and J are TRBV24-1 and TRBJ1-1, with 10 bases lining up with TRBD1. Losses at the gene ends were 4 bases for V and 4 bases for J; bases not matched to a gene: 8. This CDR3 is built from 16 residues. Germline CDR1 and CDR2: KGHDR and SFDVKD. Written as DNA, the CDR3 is TGTGCCACCAGTGAAAGCACCGGGACAGGGGTCACTGAAGCTTTCTTT. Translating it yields CATSESTGTGVTEAFF.

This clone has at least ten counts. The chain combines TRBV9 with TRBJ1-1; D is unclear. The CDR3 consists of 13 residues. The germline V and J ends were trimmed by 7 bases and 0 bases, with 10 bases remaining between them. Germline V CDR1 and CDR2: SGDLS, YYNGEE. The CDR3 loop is CASSAAMNTEAFF. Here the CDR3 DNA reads TGTGCCAGCTCGGCGGCTATGAACACTGAAGCTTTCTTT.

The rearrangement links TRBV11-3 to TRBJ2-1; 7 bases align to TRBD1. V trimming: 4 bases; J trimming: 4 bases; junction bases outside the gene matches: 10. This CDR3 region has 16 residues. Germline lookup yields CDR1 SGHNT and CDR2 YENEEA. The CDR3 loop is CASSSRSGTVYNEQFF. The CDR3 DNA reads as TGTGCCAGCAGCTCCAGATCCGGGACAGTGTACAATGAGCAGTTCTTC.

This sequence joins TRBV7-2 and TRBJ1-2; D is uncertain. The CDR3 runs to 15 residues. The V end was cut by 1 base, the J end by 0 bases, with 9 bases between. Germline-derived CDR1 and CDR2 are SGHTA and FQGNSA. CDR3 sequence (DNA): TGTGCCAGCAGCTTAGTGGAGTACGCTAACTATGGCTACACCTTC. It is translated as CASSLVEYANYGYTF.

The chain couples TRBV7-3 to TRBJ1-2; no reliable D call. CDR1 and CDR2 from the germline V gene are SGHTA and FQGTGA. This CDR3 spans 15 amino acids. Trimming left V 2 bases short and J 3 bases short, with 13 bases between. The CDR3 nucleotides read TGTGCCAGCAGCTTATCCGGGAAGGACCACTATGGCTACACCTTC. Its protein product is CASSLSGKDHYGYTF.

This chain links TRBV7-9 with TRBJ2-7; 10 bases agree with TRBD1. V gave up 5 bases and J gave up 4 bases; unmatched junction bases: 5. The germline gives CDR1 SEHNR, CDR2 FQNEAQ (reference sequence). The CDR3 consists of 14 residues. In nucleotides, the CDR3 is TGTGCCAGCAGCCCCGGGACAGGGGCGTACGAGCAGTACTTC. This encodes CASSPGTGAYEQYF. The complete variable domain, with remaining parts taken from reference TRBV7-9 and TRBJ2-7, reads DTGVSQNPRHKITKRGQNVTFRCDPISEHNRLYWYRQTLGQGPEFLTYFQNEAQLEKSRLLSDRFSAERPKGSFSTLEIQRTEQGDSAMYLCASSPGTGAYEQYFGPGTRLTVT.

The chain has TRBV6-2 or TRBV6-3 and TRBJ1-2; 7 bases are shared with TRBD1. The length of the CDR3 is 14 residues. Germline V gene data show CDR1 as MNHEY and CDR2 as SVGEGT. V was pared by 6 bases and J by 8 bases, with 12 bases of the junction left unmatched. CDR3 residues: CASSRADRVGGYTF. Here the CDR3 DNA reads TGTGCCAGCAGCCGCGCCGACAGGGTCGGGGGCTACACCTTC.

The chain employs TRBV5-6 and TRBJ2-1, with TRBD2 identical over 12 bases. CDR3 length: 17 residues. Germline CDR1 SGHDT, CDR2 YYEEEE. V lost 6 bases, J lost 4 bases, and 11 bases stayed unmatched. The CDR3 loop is CASTSRLAGELYNEQFF. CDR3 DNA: TGTGCCAGCACCTCTAGACTAGCGGGGGAACTATACAATGAGCAGTTCTTC.

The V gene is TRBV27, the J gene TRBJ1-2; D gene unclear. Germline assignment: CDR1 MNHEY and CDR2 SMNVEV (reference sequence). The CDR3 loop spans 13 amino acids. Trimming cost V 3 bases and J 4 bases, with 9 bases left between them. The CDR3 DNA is TGTGCCAGCAGTTTTTATGCAGGCTATGGCTACACCTTC. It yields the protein CASSFYAGYGYTF.

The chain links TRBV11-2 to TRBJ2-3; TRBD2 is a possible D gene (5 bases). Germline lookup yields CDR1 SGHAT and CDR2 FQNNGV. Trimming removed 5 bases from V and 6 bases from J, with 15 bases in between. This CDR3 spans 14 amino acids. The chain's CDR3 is CASSIALSGDTQYF. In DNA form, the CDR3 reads TGTGCCAGCAGCATAGCCCTCTCGGGGGATACGCAGTATTTT.

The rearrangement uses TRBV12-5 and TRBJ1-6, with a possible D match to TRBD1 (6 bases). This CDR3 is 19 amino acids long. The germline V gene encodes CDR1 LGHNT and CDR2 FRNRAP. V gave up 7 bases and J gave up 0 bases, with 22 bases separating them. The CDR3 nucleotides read TGTGCTAGTGCCAACAGGGAGGGAGGATTTAGCTCCTATAATTCACCCCTCCACTTT. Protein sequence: CASANREGGFSSYNSPLHF. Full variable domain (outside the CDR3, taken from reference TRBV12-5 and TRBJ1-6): DARVTQTPRHKVTEMGQEVTMRCQPILGHNTVFWYRQTMMQGLELLAYFRNRAPLDDSGMPKDRFSAEMPDATLATLKIQPSEPRDSAVYFCASANREGGFSSYNSPLHFGNGTRLTVT.

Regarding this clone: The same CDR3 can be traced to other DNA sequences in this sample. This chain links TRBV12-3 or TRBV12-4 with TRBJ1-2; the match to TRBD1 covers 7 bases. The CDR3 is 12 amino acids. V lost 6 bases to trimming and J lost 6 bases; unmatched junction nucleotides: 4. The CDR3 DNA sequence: TGTGCCAGCAGCCTCAGGGGGGATGGCTACACCTTC. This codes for CASSLRGDGYTF.

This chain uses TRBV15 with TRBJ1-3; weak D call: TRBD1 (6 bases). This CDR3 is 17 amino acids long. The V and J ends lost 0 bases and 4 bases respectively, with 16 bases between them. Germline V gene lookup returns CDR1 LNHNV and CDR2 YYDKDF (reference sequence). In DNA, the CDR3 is TGTGCCACCAGCAGAGATGCGAGCCGGGACATCGGAAACACCATATATTTT. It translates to CATSRDASRDIGNTIYF.

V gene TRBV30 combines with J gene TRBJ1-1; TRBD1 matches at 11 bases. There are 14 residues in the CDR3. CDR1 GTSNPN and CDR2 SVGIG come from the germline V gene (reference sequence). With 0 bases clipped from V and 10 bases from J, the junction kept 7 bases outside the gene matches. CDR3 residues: CAWSVGQGVRGAFF. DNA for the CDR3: TGTGCCTGGAGTGTGGGACAGGGGGTTCGTGGAGCTTTCTTT.

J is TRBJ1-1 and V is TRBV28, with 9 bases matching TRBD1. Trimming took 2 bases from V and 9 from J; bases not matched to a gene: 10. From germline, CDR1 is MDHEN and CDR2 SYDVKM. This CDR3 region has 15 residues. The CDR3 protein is CASSLLNRGQGQAFF. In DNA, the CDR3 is TGTGCCAGCAGTTTACTCAACCGTGGACAGGGGCAAGCTTTCTTT.

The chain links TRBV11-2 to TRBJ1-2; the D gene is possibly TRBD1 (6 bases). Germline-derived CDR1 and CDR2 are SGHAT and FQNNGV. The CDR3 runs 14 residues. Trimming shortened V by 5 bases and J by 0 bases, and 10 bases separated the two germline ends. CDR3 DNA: TGTGCCAGCAGCCTACAGGGATCTAACTATGGCTACACCTTC. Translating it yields CASSLQGSNYGYTF.

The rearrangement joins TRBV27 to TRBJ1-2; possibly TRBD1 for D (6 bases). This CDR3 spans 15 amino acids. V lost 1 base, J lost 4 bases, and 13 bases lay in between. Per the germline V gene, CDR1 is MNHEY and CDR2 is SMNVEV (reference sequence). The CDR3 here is CASSLLGGLSYGYTF. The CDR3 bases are TGTGCCAGCAGTTTATTGGGGGGGCTGAGCTATGGCTACACCTTC.

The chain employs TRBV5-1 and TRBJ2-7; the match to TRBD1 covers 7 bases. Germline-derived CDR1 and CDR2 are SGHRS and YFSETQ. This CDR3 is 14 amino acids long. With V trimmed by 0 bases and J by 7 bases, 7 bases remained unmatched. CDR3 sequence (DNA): TGCGCCAGCAGCTTGGCGGCAGGGGGTGGAGAGCAGTACTTC. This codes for CASSLAAGGGEQYF.

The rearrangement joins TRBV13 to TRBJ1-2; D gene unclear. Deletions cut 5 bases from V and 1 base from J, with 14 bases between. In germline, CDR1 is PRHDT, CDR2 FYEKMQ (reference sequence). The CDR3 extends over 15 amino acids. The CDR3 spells CASSPGFTVNYGYTF. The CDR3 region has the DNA TGTGCCAGCAGCCCGGGATTTACAGTTAACTATGGCTACACCTTC.

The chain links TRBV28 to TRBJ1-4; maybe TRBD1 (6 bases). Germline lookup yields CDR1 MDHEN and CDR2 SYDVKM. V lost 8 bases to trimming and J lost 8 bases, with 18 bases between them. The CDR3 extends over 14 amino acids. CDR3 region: CASRPGGAREKLFF. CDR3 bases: TGTGCCAGCCGGCCCGGGGGGGCCAGGGAAAAACTGTTTTTT.

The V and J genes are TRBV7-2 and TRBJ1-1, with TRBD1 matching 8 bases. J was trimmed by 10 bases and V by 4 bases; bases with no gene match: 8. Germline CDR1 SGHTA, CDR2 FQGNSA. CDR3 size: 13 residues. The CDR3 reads CASSWDRPLRAFF. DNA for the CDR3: TGTGCCAGCAGCTGGGACAGGCCGCTGAGAGCTTTCTTT.

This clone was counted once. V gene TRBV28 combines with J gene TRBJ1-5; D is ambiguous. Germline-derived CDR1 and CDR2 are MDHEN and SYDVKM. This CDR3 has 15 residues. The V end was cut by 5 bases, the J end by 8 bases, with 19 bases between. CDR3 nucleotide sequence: TGTGCCAGCAGTCGGTCGGACCGACTAAGGGAGCCCCAGCATTTT. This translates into CASSRSDRLREPQHF.

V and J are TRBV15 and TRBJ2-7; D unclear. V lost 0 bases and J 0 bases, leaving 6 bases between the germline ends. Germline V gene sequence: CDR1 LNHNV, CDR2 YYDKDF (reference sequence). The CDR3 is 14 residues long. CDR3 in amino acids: CATSREALSYEQYF. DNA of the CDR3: TGTGCCACCAGCAGAGAAGCGCTCTCCTACGAGCAGTACTTC.

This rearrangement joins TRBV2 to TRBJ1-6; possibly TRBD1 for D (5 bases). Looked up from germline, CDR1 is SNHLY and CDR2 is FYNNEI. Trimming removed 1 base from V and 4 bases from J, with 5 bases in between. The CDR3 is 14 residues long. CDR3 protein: CASSEGQYNSPLHF. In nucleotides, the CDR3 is TGTGCCAGCAGTGAAGGACAGTATAATTCACCCCTCCACTTT.

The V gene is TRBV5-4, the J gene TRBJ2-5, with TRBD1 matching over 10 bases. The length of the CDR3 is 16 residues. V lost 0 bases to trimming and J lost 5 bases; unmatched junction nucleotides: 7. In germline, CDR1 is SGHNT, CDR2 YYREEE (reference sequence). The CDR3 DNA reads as TGTGCCAGCAGCTTGGCACGGACAGGGGGTGGGGAGACCCAGTACTTC. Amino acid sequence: CASSLARTGGGETQYF.

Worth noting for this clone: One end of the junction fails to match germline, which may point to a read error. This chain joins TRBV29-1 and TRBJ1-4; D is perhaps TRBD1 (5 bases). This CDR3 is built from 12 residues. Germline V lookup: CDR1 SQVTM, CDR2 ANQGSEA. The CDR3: CSVQQEAQVSLF. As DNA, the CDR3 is TGCAGCGTTCAACAGGAAGCTCAAGTGTCCCTTTTT.